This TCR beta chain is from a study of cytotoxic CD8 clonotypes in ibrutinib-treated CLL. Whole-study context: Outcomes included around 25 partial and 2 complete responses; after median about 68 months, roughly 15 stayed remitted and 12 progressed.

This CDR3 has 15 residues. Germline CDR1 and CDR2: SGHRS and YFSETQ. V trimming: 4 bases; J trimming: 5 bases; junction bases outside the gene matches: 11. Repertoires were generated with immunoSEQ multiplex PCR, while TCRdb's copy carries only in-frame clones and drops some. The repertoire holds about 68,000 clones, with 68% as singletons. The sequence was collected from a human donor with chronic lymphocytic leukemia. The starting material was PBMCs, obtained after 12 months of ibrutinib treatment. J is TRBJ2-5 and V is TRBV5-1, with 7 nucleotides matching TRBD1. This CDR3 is CASSRRTGRVETQYF. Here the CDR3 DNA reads TGCGCCAGCAGCCGAAGGACAGGAAGGGTCGAGACCCAGTACTTC.